The clone carrying this T cell receptor beta chain was counted at least ten times. Its antigen is unidentified. This sample stems from a study of identical twins. General study findings and limits: Beta out-of-frame sequences displayed a weaker excess of sharing between twins. Alpha sequences out of frame and shared by twins had excess low generation probability. Invariant cells of the MAIT and iNKT types might have partly distorted the zero-insertion analyses.

MiXCR, applied by TCRdb to the 5' RACE reads, yields one record per CDR3 protein. The table includes 450,000 or so distinct CDR3 sequences, 13% to 15% detected once. This CDR3 contains 14 residues. V shed 6 bases, J shed 9 bases, and the junction held 7 bases outside the gene matches. Germline V CDR1 and CDR2: MNHEY, SMNVEV (reference sequence). The sample also formed part of further work on yellow fever vaccine responses in identical twins. From that report: Vaccine T cell responses of twins reportedly seemed partly convergent and partly personalized.

The sequencing input was CD4+ T cells sorted from blood. This chain joins TRBV27 and TRBJ2-1, with 11 bases fitting TRBD2. This clonotype was obtained from a woman between 18 and 29 years old in good health. In nucleotides, the CDR3 is TGTGCCAGCAGCCCTAGCGGGAGGATCCGTGAGCAGTTCTTC. It codes for CASSPSGRIREQFF.